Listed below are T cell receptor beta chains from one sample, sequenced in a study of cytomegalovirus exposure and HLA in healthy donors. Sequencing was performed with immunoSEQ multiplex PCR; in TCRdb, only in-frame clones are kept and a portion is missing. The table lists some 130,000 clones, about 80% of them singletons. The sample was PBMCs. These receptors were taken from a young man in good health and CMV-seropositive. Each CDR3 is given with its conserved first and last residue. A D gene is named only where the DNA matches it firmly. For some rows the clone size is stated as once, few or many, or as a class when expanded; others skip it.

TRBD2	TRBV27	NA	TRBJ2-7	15	CASRLAGGSSYEQYF	TGTGCCAGCAGACTAGCGGGAGGCAGCTCCTACGAGCAGTACTTC
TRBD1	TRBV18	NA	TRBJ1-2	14	CASSPGQENYGYTF	TGTGCCAGCTCACCCGGACAGGAAAACTATGGCTACACCTTC
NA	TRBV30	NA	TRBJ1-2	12	CAWQSANYGYTF	TGTGCCTGGCAGTCAGCTAACTATGGCTACACCTTC
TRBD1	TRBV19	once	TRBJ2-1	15	CASSIKGASYNEQFF	TGTGCCAGTAGTATAAAGGGGGCCTCCTACAATGAGCAGTTCTTC
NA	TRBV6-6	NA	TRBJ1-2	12	CASSYDRRGYTF	TGTGCCAGCAGTTACGACAGAAGAGGCTACACCTTC
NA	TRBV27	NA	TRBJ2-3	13	CASSLGRVSTQYF	TGTGCCAGCAGTTTGGGCAGGGTCAGTACGCAGTATTTT
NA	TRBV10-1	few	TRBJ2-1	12	CASSAQGFEQFF	TGCGCCAGCAGTGCGCAGGGTTTCGAGCAGTTCTTC
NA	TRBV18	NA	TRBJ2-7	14	CASSPRAGAGEQYF	TGTGCCAGCTCACCACGCGCAGGGGCGGGTGAGCAGTACTTC
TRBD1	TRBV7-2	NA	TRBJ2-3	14	CASSPRTGTDTQYF	TGTGCCAGCAGCCCGCGGACAGGGACAGATACGCAGTATTTT
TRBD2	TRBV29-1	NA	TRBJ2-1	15	CSVEKVPSGDNEQFF	TGCAGCGTTGAAAAGGTCCCTAGCGGGGACAATGAGCAGTTCTTC
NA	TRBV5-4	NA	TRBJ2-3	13	CASSTQGVDTQYF	TGTGCCAGCAGCACTCAGGGTGTAGATACGCAGTATTTT
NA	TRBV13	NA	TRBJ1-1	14	CASISDRLNTEAFF	TGTGCCAGCATCTCGGACAGACTTAACACTGAAGCTTTCTTT
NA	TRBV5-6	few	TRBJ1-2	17	CASSQLTQGSLNYGYTF	TGTGCCAGCAGCCAACTGACACAGGGCAGCCTTAACTATGGCTACACCTTC
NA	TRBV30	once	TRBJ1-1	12	CAWKIMNTEAFF	TGTGCCTGGAAAATCATGAACACTGAAGCTTTCTTT
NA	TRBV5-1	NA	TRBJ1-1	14	CASSFGGGNTEAFF	TGCGCCAGCAGCTTTGGGGGGGGCAATACTGAAGCTTTCTTT
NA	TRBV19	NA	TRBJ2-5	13	CASSRGPQETQYF	TGTGCCAGTAGTAGGGGCCCCCAAGAGACCCAGTACTTC
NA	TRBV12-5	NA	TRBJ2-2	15	CASGLGSTRAGELFF	TGTGCTAGTGGTTTGGGAAGCACCAGGGCCGGGGAGCTGTTTTTT
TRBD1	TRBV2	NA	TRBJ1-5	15	CASSETGESNQPQHF	TGTGCCAGCAGTGAAACAGGGGAGAGCAATCAGCCCCAGCATTTT
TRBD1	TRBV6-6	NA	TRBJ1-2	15	CASSYSSQGHYGYTF	TGTGCCAGCAGTTACTCGTCACAGGGGCACTATGGCTACACCTTC
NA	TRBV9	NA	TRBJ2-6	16	CASSVMSSSGANVLTF	TGTGCCAGCAGCGTAATGTCCAGCTCTGGGGCCAACGTCCTGACTTTC
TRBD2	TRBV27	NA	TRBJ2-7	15	CASSATSGASYEQYF	TGTGCCAGCAGTGCGACTAGCGGGGCTTCCTACGAGCAGTACTTC
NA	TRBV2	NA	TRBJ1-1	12	CASSYRNTEAFF	TGTGCCAGCAGCTACAGGAACACTGAAGCTTTCTTT
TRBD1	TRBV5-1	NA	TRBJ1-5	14	CASSFSGGEQPQHF	TGCGCCAGCAGCTTTTCAGGGGGCGAACAGCCCCAGCATTTT
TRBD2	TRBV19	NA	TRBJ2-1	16	CASSRQGLAGIDEQFF	TGTGCCAGTAGTAGACAGGGACTAGCGGGAATCGATGAGCAGTTCTTC
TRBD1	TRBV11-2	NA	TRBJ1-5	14	CASSLTGSNQPQHF	TGTGCCAGCAGCCTGACAGGGTCCAATCAGCCCCAGCATTTT
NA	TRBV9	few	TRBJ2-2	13	CASTLTTNGELFF	TGTGCCAGCACTTTGACTACCAACGGGGAGCTGTTTTTT
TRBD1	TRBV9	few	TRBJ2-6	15	CASSAGTAGANVLTF	TGTGCCAGCAGCGCCGGGACAGCCGGGGCCAACGTCCTGACTTTC
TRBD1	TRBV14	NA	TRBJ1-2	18	CASSQVWTGKPNYRGYTF	TGTGCCAGCAGCCAAGTTTGGACAGGGAAGCCCAACTATCGGGGCTACACCTTC
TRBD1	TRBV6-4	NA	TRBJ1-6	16	CASSYSGRTGGSPLHF	TGTGCCAGCAGTTACTCGGGCAGGACAGGGGGCTCACCCCTCCACTTT
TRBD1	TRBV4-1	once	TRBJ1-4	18	CASSQEAGGALGGEKLFF	TGCGCCAGCAGCCAAGAGGCAGGGGGCGCTTTGGGGGGTGAAAAACTGTTTTTT
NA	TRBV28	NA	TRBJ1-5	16	CASTPAGHRAIQPQHF	TGTGCCAGCACCCCGGCAGGACACAGGGCGATTCAGCCCCAGCATTTT
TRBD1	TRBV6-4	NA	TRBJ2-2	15	CASRAGQGNTGELFF	TGTGCCAGCAGAGCCGGACAGGGAAACACCGGGGAGCTGTTTTTT
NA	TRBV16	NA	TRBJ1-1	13	CASSQSTVSEAFF	TGTGCCAGCAGCCAATCCACAGTGAGTGAAGCTTTCTTT
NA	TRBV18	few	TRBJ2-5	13	CASSPPSRETQYF	TGTGCCAGCTCACCCCCATCACGGGAGACCCAGTACTTC
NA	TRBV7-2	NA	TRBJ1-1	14	CASSPLGRVTEAFF	TGTGCCAGCAGCCCGCTGGGCAGGGTCACTGAAGCTTTCTTT
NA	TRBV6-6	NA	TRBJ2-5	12	CASSWAGETQYF	TGTGCCAGCAGTTGGGCCGGAGAGACCCAGTACTTC
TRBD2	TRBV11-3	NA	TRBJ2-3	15	CASSEAGAGTDTQYF	TGTGCCAGCAGTGAAGCGGGGGCTGGCACAGATACGCAGTATTTT
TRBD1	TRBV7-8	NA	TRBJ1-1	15	CASSDRGRVNTEAFF	TGTGCCAGCAGCGACAGGGGGCGCGTGAACACTGAAGCTTTCTTT
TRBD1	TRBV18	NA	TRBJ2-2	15	CASSLSGQGTGELFF	TGTGCCAGCTCACTCTCGGGACAGGGCACCGGGGAGCTGTTTTTT
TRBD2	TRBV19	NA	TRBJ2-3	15	CASSIGLAVTDTQYF	TGTGCCAGTAGTATAGGGCTAGCGGTCACAGATACGCAGTATTTT
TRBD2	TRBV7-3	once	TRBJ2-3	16	CASSLTPGLVTDTQYF	TGTGCCAGCAGCTTAACGCCGGGACTAGTGACAGATACGCAGTATTTT
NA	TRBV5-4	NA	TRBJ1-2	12	CASSLVGDGYTF	TGTGCCAGCAGCTTGGTAGGGGATGGCTACACCTTC
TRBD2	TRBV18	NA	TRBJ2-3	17	CASSPGLAVRRTDTQYF	TGTGCCAGCTCACCGGGACTAGCGGTTCGCCGCACAGATACGCAGTATTTT
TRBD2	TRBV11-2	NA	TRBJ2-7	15	CASSQRLAERNEQYF	TGTGCCAGCAGCCAGCGACTAGCGGAAAGGAACGAGCAGTACTTC
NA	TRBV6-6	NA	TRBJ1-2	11	CASSSYIGYTF	TGTGCCAGCAGCAGTTATATAGGCTACACCTTC
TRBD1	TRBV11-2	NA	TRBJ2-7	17	CASSLEDRGRGFHEQYF	TGTGCCAGCAGCTTAGAAGACAGGGGGCGCGGATTCCACGAGCAGTACTTC
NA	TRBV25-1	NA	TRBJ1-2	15	CASSESYRGAVGYTF	TGTGCCAGCAGTGAATCGTATCGGGGGGCGGTTGGCTACACCTTC
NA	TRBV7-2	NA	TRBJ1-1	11	CASSEAHEAFF	TGTGCCAGCAGTGAAGCTCATGAGGCTTTCTTT
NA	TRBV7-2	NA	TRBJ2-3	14	CASTLARRTDTQYF	TGTGCCAGCACGCTAGCGCGGCGCACAGATACGCAGTATTTT
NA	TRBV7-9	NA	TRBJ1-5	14	CASSSGGPGQPQHF	TGTGCCAGCAGCTCGGGGGGGCCTGGTCAGCCCCAGCATTTT
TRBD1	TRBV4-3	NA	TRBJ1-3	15	CASSQWTGAGNTIYF	TGCGCCAGCAGCCAGTGGACAGGGGCTGGAAACACCATATATTTT
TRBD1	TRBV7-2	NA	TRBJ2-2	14	CASSRQGDTGELFF	TGTGCCAGCAGCCGACAGGGTGACACCGGGGAGCTGTTTTTT
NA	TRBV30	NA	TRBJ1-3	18	CAWSAPPPGSDLGNTIYF	TGTGCCTGGAGTGCCCCTCCTCCGGGATCGGATCTTGGAAACACCATATATTTT
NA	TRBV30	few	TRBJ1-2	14	CACSYAGQSKGYTF	TGTGCCTGTTCCTACGCGGGGCAGTCAAAGGGCTACACCTTC
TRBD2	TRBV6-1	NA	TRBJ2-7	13	CAGGREVSYEQYF	TGTGCGGGGGGGCGGGAGGTCTCCTACGAGCAGTACTTC
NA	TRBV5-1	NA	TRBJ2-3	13	CASSEGVRDTQYF	TGCGCCAGCAGCGAGGGGGTCCGTGATACGCAGTATTTT
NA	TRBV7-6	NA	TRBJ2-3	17	CASSLYGSGGLTDTQYF	TGTGCCAGCAGCTTATATGGGTCAGGGGGACTCACAGATACGCAGTATTTT
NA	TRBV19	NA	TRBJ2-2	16	CASSIDEGRGTGELFF	TGTGCCAGTAGTATTGATGAGGGGCGGGGAACCGGGGAGCTGTTTTTT
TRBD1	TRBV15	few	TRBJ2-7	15	CATSITPGTGYEQYF	TGTGCCACCAGCATTACTCCCGGGACAGGCTACGAGCAGTACTTC